Below are 23 T cell receptor beta chains sequenced from a single sample in a study of vaccination and CD4 T cells after COVID-19. These receptors have no known antigen. Sample treatment: roughly ten-day PBMC culture with coronavirus spike peptide pools or control peptides (ViraFEST assay). Cultured CD4+ T-cell DNA underwent Oncomine TCR Beta short-read sequencing. TCRdb reanalysed the PCR reads using MiXCR and keeps one entry per CDR3 protein. The sample lists 5,500 to 6,500 distinct CDR3 sequences, 77% occurring once. Sample: CD4+ T cells from blood, cultured in vitro. These receptor sequences come from a human donor who had recovered from COVID-19.

The chain uses TRBV7-9 and TRBJ1-2; no definite D call. This CDR3 region has 14 residues. The germline V and J ends were trimmed by 2 bases and 8 bases, with 15 bases remaining between them. CDR1 and CDR2 (germline): SEHNR, FQNEAQ (reference sequence). The CDR3 here is CASSLSGNQRGYTF. The CDR3 DNA sequence: TGTGCCAGCAGCTTATCGGGGAATCAGCGCGGCTACACCTTC. The full variable domain, with the rest looked up from reference TRBV7-9 and TRBJ1-2, is DTGVSQNPRHKITKRGQNVTFRCDPISEHNRLYWYRQTLGQGPEFLTYFQNEAQLEKSRLLSDRFSAERPKGSFSTLEIQRTEQGDSAMYLCASSLSGNQRGYTFGSGTRLTVV.

The chain is built from TRBV15 and TRBJ1-5; D not resolved. Germline V gene lookup returns CDR1 LNHNV and CDR2 YYDKDF (reference sequence). The CDR3 is 17 residues long. Trimming stripped 4 bases from V and 6 bases from J, with 22 bases between. CDR3: CATSTSSGILWGQPQHF. The CDR3 DNA reads TGTGCCACCAGCACATCTTCAGGAATACTTTGGGGTCAGCCCCAGCATTTT.

The V call is TRBV19, the J call TRBJ1-2; the D is unclear. Trimming removed 1 base from V and 3 bases from J, with 9 bases in between. CDR3 length equals 14 residues. The V gene's germline CDR1 is LNHDA and CDR2 SQIVND (reference sequence). CDR3 residues: CASSIVAAHYGYTF. CDR3 DNA sequence: TGTGCCAGTAGTATAGTGGCGGCACACTATGGCTACACCTTC.

The V call is TRBV2, the J call TRBJ2-1; TRBD1 aligns across 9 bases. The germline CDR1 and CDR2 sequences are SNHLY and FYNNEI. With V trimmed by 6 bases and J by 6 bases, 3 bases remained unmatched. The CDR3 loop spans 13 amino acids. Written as DNA, the CDR3 is TGTGCCAGCAGCCGGACAGGGGCCAATGAGCAGTTCTTC. This sequence encodes CASSRTGANEQFF.

This clonotype was detected only a few times. The chain links TRBV6-1 to TRBJ1-5, with 8 positions matching TRBD1. The CDR3 runs 12 residues. The V gene end was trimmed by 8 bases and the J gene end by 6 bases; junction bases not matched to a gene: 3. Looked up from germline, CDR1 is MNHNS and CDR2 is SASEGT. The CDR3 protein is CASRTGRQPQHF. CDR3 bases: TGTGCCAGCCGGACAGGGCGTCAGCCCCAGCATTTT.

This chain connects TRBV7-6 to TRBJ2-1; the D gene could be TRBD1 or TRBD2 (5 bases each). V lost 1 base, J lost 8 bases, and 9 bases lay in between. The germline V gene has CDR1 SGHVS and CDR2 FNYEAQ. This CDR3 has 13 amino acids. The CDR3 reads CASSLGGAYEQFF. CDR3 sequence (DNA): TGTGCCAGCAGCTTAGGAGGGGCCTATGAGCAGTTCTTC.

The chain combines TRBV20-1 with TRBJ1-3; D is perhaps TRBD1 (5 bases). Between the trimmed V and J ends, which lost 0 bases and 3 bases, there was a span of 9 bases. There are 14 residues in the CDR3. Looked up from germline, CDR1 is DFQATT and CDR2 is SNEGSKA (reference sequence). DNA for the CDR3: TGCAGTGCTAGAGAGGGACTGGGTGGAAACACCATATATTTT. Translated, it gives CSAREGLGGNTIYF.

This clonotype was picked up a small number of times. The rearrangement links TRBV24-1 to TRBJ2-2, with 9 nucleotides matching TRBD1. The V gene end was trimmed by 2 bases and the J gene end by 2 bases; junction bases not matched to a gene: 5. In germline, CDR1 is KGHDR, CDR2 SFDVKD. This CDR3 is built from 17 residues. CDR3 protein: CATSDYTGGHNTGELFF. The CDR3 DNA sequence: TGTGCCACCAGTGATTATACAGGGGGCCATAACACCGGGGAGCTGTTTTTT.

J is TRBJ1-6 and V is TRBV2; the match to TRBD1 covers 8 bases. V was clipped by 6 bases and J by 13 bases; unmatched bases: 11. CDR3 length: 14 residues. Germline V gives CDR1 SNHLY, CDR2 FYNNEI. CDR3 loop: CASRSTGESTPLHF. Written as DNA, the CDR3 is TGTGCCAGCAGGTCGACAGGGGAATCGACCCCCCTCCACTTT.

By sample fraction, this clonotype is large. J is TRBJ2-3 and V is TRBV2; 8 bases map to TRBD2. Germline V lookup: CDR1 SNHLY, CDR2 FYNNEI. This CDR3 comprises 13 residues. V shed 8 bases and J 6 bases; nucleotides not matched to a gene: 7. The CDR3 region has the DNA TGTGCCAGCGCGGGGGGCCGAGGGGATACGCAGTATTTT. It is translated as CASAGGRGDTQYF.

This clonotype showed up just a few times. The chain recombines TRBV6-1 with TRBJ1-2; D is possibly TRBD1 (5 bases). The V and J ends lost 10 bases and 8 bases respectively, with 20 bases between them. CDR1 MNHNS and CDR2 SASEGT come from the germline V gene. CDR3 length equals 13 residues. The CDR3 region has the DNA TGTGCCACCGACTCCCGGGGAAGGGGCGGCTACACCTTC. It specifies CATDSRGRGGYTF.

This clonotype is a singleton in its sample. The chain employs TRBV27 and TRBJ2-1; 16 bases are a match to TRBD2. In germline, CDR1 is MNHEY, CDR2 SMNVEV (reference sequence). The ends lost 5 bases at V and 7 bases at J; junction bases unmatched: 8. This CDR3 contains 17 residues. The CDR3 coding sequence is TGTGCCAGCAGTCTCGGGACTAGCGGGAGGGCGGGGAATGAGCAGTTCTTC. This gives the protein CASSLGTSGRAGNEQFF.

The chain recombines TRBV20-1 with TRBJ1-6; 7 bases fit TRBD1. The junction had 15 bases not matched to a gene; V was cut back by 4 bases and J by 9 bases. The germline gives CDR1 DFQATT, CDR2 SNEGSKA (reference sequence). The CDR3 totals 16 residues. In DNA, the CDR3 is TGCAGTGCTAAGAGGGGACAGCGGGCCTATGGTTCACCCCTCCACTTT. This translates into CSAKRGQRAYGSPLHF.

The rearrangement uses TRBV5-1 and TRBJ1-4; TRBD1 matches at 8 bases. This CDR3 is built from 15 residues. Looked up from germline, CDR1 is SGHRS and CDR2 is YFSETQ. The J segment lost 7 bases and the V segment lost 3 bases, leaving 8 bases of the junction unmatched. The CDR3 region is CASSSQGGVAEKLFF. CDR3 bases: TGCGCCAGCAGCTCACAGGGGGGGGTTGCTGAAAAACTGTTTTTT.

This rearrangement joins TRBV20-1 to TRBJ1-4; D unresolved. CDR3 length: 12 residues. Trimming stripped 4 bases from V and 5 bases from J, with 8 bases between. The germline V gene encodes CDR1 DFQATT and CDR2 SNEGSKA (reference sequence). The CDR3: CSAKHPNEKLFF. The CDR3 DNA follows: TGCAGTGCTAAACACCCCAATGAAAAACTGTTTTTT.

The chain employs TRBV6-5 and TRBJ1-3, with 8 bases that match TRBD1. Germline CDR1 and CDR2: MNHEY and SVGAGI. V trimming: 2 bases; J trimming: 4 bases; junction bases outside the gene matches: 4. This CDR3 is 15 amino acids long. The CDR3 sequence: CASSYAWTGGNTIYF. The CDR3 nucleotides read TGTGCCAGCAGTTACGCCTGGACAGGGGGAAACACCATATATTTT.

J is TRBJ2-2 and V is TRBV6-1; 7 bases fit TRBD1. Per the germline V gene, CDR1 is MNHNS and CDR2 is SASEGT. V lost 3 bases and J lost 6; bases outside the gene matches: 4. The CDR3 is 14 residues long. CDR3 residues: CASSDPQGSGELFF. In DNA, the CDR3 is TGTGCCAGCAGTGATCCACAGGGGTCCGGGGAGCTGTTTTTT.

V gene TRBV4-1 combines with J gene TRBJ2-3, with TRBD1 identical over 9 bases. The CDR3 is made up of 16 amino acids. Germline V gives CDR1 MGHRA, CDR2 YSYEKL. With 4 bases clipped from V and 3 bases from J, the junction kept 8 bases outside the gene matches. The chain's CDR3 is CASSLTGTGTTDTQYF. As DNA, the CDR3 is TGCGCCAGCAGCCTTACCGGGACAGGGACGACAGATACGCAGTATTTT.

CDR3 amino acids: CASSPDRFKQTQYF. CDR3 in DNA: TGTGCCAGCAGCCCCGACAGGTTTAAGCAGACCCAGTACTTC. V and J are TRBV7-2 and TRBJ2-5; weak D call: TRBD1 (6 bases). CDR1 and CDR2 from the germline V gene are SGHTA and FQGNSA. V was cut by 5 bases and J by 6 bases, with 16 bases left in between. The CDR3 is 14 residues long.

The chain uses TRBV12-3 or TRBV12-4 and TRBJ1-2; D is undetermined. The ends were cut back, 1 base at V and 0 bases at J, with 6 bases in the middle. The CDR3 sequence is 14 residues long. As DNA, the CDR3 is TGTGCCAGCAGTTTAGGAAACGCTAACTATGGCTACACCTTC. It is translated as CASSLGNANYGYTF.

The V call is TRBV7-6, the J call TRBJ1-2; 7 bases are a match to TRBD1. This CDR3 has 15 amino acids. V lost 1 base to trimming and J lost 2 bases; unmatched junction nucleotides: 4. Germline lookup yields CDR1 SGHVS and CDR2 FNYEAQ. In DNA form, the CDR3 reads TGTGCCAGCAGCTTAGGGACAGGTCGGAACTATGGCTACACCTTC. Its translation is CASSLGTGRNYGYTF. Based on the CDR3 plus reference TRBV7-6 and TRBJ1-2, the full variable domain is GAGVSQSPRYKVTKRGQDVALRCDPISGHVSLYWYRQALGQGPEFLTYFNYEAQQDKSGLPNDRFSAERPEGSISTLTIQRTEQRDSAMYRCASSLGTGRNYGYTFGSGTRLTVV.

This sequence joins TRBV5-6 and TRBJ1-2; no firm D call. V lost 2 bases and J 7 bases, leaving 18 bases between the germline ends. The CDR3 contains 15 residues. Germline values: CDR1 SGHDT, CDR2 YYEEEE. The chain's CDR3 is CASSLDTMRVSGYTF. The CDR3 bases are TGTGCCAGCAGCTTAGACACCATGAGGGTTAGTGGCTACACCTTC. Based on the CDR3 plus reference TRBV5-6 and TRBJ1-2, the full variable domain is DAGVTQSPTHLIKTRGQQVTLRCSPKSGHDTVSWYQQALGQGPQFIFQYYEEEERQRGNFPDRFSGHQFPNYSSELNVNALLLGDSALYLCASSLDTMRVSGYTFGSGTRLTVV.

The chain couples TRBV27 to TRBJ1-6; D is perhaps TRBD1 (5 bases). CDR1 MNHEY and CDR2 SMNVEV come from the germline V gene (reference sequence). The CDR3 spans 16 residues. V was clipped by 6 bases and J by 0 bases, with 12 bases between them. This chain's CDR3 is CASSRTGGSYNSPLHF. The CDR3 nucleotides read TGTGCCAGCAGCAGAACGGGGGGCTCCTATAATTCACCCCTCCACTTT.